Shown below are 5 T cell receptor beta chains from a single sample sequenced in a study of graft-versus-host responses after intestinal transplantation. Repertoires were generated with immunoSEQ multiplex PCR, while TCRdb's copy carries only in-frame clones and drops some. The repertoire has about 110,000 clones, 87% of them found once; the top ten carry less than 0.85%. These TCRs' antigens remain unknown. Specimen: unstimulated CD4+ T cells sorted from spleen or lymph node cells, collected before transplant. These receptor sequences come from a human donor who was the organ donor for an intestinal transplant.

This clone has more than one count but fewer than ten. The rearrangement uses TRBV6-1 and TRBJ1-2; tentative D call: TRBD1 (5 bases). This CDR3 region has 13 residues. V dropped 3 bases and J dropped 8 bases, with 13 bases sitting between them. Germline assignment: CDR1 MNHNS and CDR2 SASEGT. CDR3 bases: TGTGCCAGCAGTGAGAAACGCGGGGACGGCTACACCTTC. As protein: CASSEKRGDGYTF.

V usage is TRBV6-5 and J usage is TRBJ2-1; 13 bases agree with TRBD2. Germline CDR1 is MNHEY and CDR2 is SVGAGI. J gave up 7 bases and V 7 bases, and 4 bases lay outside the gene matches. There are 14 residues in the CDR3. Here the CDR3 DNA reads TGTGCCAGCAAACTAGCGGGGGGGCAGAATGAGCAGTTCTTC. It yields the protein CASKLAGGQNEQFF.

In nucleotides, the CDR3 is TGTGCCAGCAGCTTAAGGTCTAGCGGGGGAGAGACCCAGTACTTC. This translates into CASSLRSSGGETQYF. This chain joins TRBV7-9 and TRBJ2-5; 10 bases align to TRBD2. The germline gives CDR1 SEHNR, CDR2 FQNEAQ (reference sequence). Trimming removed 2 bases from V and 4 bases from J; junction bases left unmatched: 4. The CDR3 sequence is 15 residues long. Looking up the rest from reference TRBV7-9 and TRBJ2-5 gives the full variable domain: DTGVSQNPRHKITKRGQNVTFRCDPISEHNRLYWYRQTLGQGPEFLTYFQNEAQLEKSRLLSDRFSAERPKGSFSTLEIQRTEQGDSAMYLCASSLRSSGGETQYFGPGTRLLVL.

The J gene is TRBJ2-5, the V gene TRBV4-1, with D perhaps TRBD2 (6 bases). Germline V gene sequence: CDR1 MGHRA, CDR2 YSYEKL. Trimming stripped 4 bases from V and 5 bases from J, with 14 bases between. The CDR3 has 14 residues. Here the CDR3 DNA reads TGCGCCAGCAGCCTGACACTAGCCACCGAGACCCAGTACTTC. Translated: CASSLTLATETQYF.

The rearrangement uses TRBV19 and TRBJ1-1; perhaps TRBD1 as D (6 bases). V shed 7 bases and J shed 4 bases, with 19 bases lying between them. This CDR3 region has 15 residues. The germline gives CDR1 LNHDA, CDR2 SQIVND (reference sequence). This chain's CDR3 is CASTSTGPGSTEAFF. The CDR3 nucleotides read TGTGCCAGTACCTCTACAGGGCCAGGGTCCACTGAAGCTTTCTTT.